This TCR beta chain comes out of a study of T-cell memory formation after mild COVID-19. The CDR3 totals 16 residues. Germline values: CDR1 SGDLS, CDR2 YYNGEE. V was pared by 4 bases and J by 9 bases, with 16 bases of the junction left unmatched. TCRdb independently ran MiXCR on the 5' RACE reads; one entry per CDR3 protein. Found here are 300,000 or so distinct CDR3 sequences, around 15% of them singletons; the top ten hold roughly 25%. The table lists this clonotype with a few counts. The TCR originated in a young man who had mild COVID-19 (a few samples of this study predate the infection). Cell type and time point are not known. The sequencing input was PBMCs or a T cell subset sorted from them (not recorded which). The chain employs TRBV9 and TRBJ1-5; 7 nucleotides line up with TRBD1. This CDR3 reads CASSPGTGTALGPQHF. For the CDR3, the DNA is TGTGCCAGCAGCCCCGGCACCGGGACAGCGCTTGGGCCCCAGCATTTT.